The T cell receptor (beta chain) described here comes from a study of OX40 agonist ivuxolimab in advanced cancers. As for the study in general: Patients enrolled in dose escalation were diagnosed with hepatocellular carcinoma, melanoma, renal cell or head and neck cancer. Broader study findings: At 0.1 to 3.0 mg/kg, CD4+ and CD8+ blood T cells expanded clonally by week 6.

About this clone itself: The target antigen is unknown.

The germline CDR1 and CDR2 sequences are SGHNT and YENEEA. The CDR3 is made up of 14 amino acids. V dropped 5 bases and J dropped 5 bases, with 12 bases sitting between them. Blood sampling was done at baseline, cycle 4 day 1, and cycle 7 day 1. Clones were sequenced by immunoSEQ multiplex PCR, and TCRdb holds only the in-frame ones, with some missing. This sample has around 51,000 clones, with 85% to 90% found just once. The chain combines TRBV11-3 with TRBJ2-2; D is unclear. The sequenced sample was CD4+ or CD8+ T cells sorted from blood, obtained in a trial of the OX40 agonist ivuxolimab. The source is an adult with an advanced solid tumor such as melanoma, head and neck, liver or kidney cancer. The CDR3 DNA sequence: TGTGCCAGCAGCAACCCCCCTCGGACCGGGGAGCTGTTTTTT. Translating gives CASSNPPRTGELFF.